The sample holds one count of the clone carrying this T cell receptor beta chain. The data belong to a study of blood T cells in healthy people across ages. The authors ran a second PCR of about 6 to 12 cycles using a sample-barcoded 5' primer and a J-beta primer mix. All cDNA molecules were each tagged by a template-switch adaptor with 12 random nucleotides. No fewer than 3 million CDR3-containing paired-end reads came from each sample. From the 5' RACE reads, TCRdb called clonotypes with MiXCR, one entry per CDR3 protein. The table records 780,000 or so distinct CDR3 sequences, roughly 50% of them present only once. Losses at the gene ends were 6 bases for V and 5 bases for J; bases not matched to a gene: 9. The CDR3 contains 15 residues.

What was sequenced was blood. The gene calls are TRBV12-3 or TRBV12-4 and TRBJ2-1; the match to TRBD1 covers 8 bases. The TCR was taken from a man in his forties in good health. The CDR3 DNA reads TGTGCCAGCAGCGGGCAGGGGGCCATGAACAATGAGCAGTTCTTC. Translating it yields CASSGQGAMNNEQFF.